This T cell receptor beta chain was recovered during a study of regulatory T cells in long-lasting Graves disease. Researchers made TCR beta libraries by using iRepertoire HTBI primers and running Arm-PCR on CDR3 regions. TCRdb re-analysed the multiplex PCR reads in MiXCR, keeping a single row per CDR3 protein. The profile shows 300,000 to 350,000 distinct CDR3 sequences, around a fifth of them singletons. V shed 5 bases and J 3 bases; nucleotides not matched to a gene: 12. Germline CDR1 MNHEY, CDR2 SMNVEV (reference sequence). This CDR3 is 16 amino acids long. Described time point: persistent/refractory GD, antithyroid drugs over 5 years with positive TRAb. Construction of the TCR library relied on RNA isolated from PBMCs. There are many counts of this clonotype.

The receptor was isolated from a female donor with Graves disease. Sequencing was performed on peripheral blood mononuclear cells (PBMCs), taken when the disease was refractory, from a patient treated with antithyroid drugs. This rearrangement joins TRBV27 to TRBJ2-7; 8 bases map to TRBD2. CDR3 in amino acids: CASSPLGGRNIYEQYF. The CDR3 DNA sequence: TGTGCCAGCAGTCCGCTGGGCGGGAGGAACATCTACGAGCAGTACTTC.